This TCR beta chain was recorded in a study of shared clonotypes between healthy human individuals. Assay: immunoSEQ multiplex PCR; the TCRdb copy retains only in-frame clones and omits some. The table records over a million clones, 70% to 80% of them present only once. Material: memory CD4+ T cells from PBMCs. Subset: CD45RA-negative fraction. This TCR was sampled from a man younger than 35 in good health. Some clones in this sample may be carry-over from other donors' samples.

The CDR3 sequence is CASSYFGNPTDTQYF. CDR3 in DNA: TGCGCCAGCAGCTATTTCGGCAACCCCACAGATACGCAGTATTTT. The chain carries TRBV5-1 and TRBJ2-3; no clear D. The CDR3 covers 15 residues. With 3 bases removed from V and 2 bases from J, the gap between germline ends came to 13 bases. The V gene's germline CDR1 is SGHRS and CDR2 YFSETQ.